The rows below give T cell receptor beta chains drawn from one sample of a study of blood T cells in healthy people across ages. TCRdb reanalysed the 5' RACE reads using MiXCR and keeps one entry per CDR3 protein. There are about 380,000 distinct CDR3 sequences in the sample; roughly half occur only once, and around 49% lies in the top ten. Sequenced sample: blood. Receptors originate from a man aged 55 to 70 in good health. Each CDR3 is given with its conserved first and last residue. Fields, in order: V gene, clone size, D gene, J gene, CDR3 protein, CDR3 DNA. D genes are given only for firm matches. For some rows the clone size is stated as once, few or many, or as a class when expanded; others skip it.

v_call: TRBV7-9; clone_size: many; d_call: NA; j_call: TRBJ2-3; cdr3_aa: CASSLAGSTDTQYF; cdr3_nt: TGTGCCAGCAGCTTAGCGGGGAGCACAGATACGCAGTATTTT
v_call: TRBV29-1; clone_size: NA; d_call: TRBD1; j_call: TRBJ2-1; cdr3_aa: CSVPRTGGLMFGYNEQFF; cdr3_nt: TGCAGCGTACCCCGGACAGGGGGCCTCATGTTCGGCTACAATGAGCAGTTCTTC
v_call: TRBV29-1; clone_size: few; d_call: NA; j_call: TRBJ2-5; cdr3_aa: CSVEVGQGGETQYF; cdr3_nt: TGCAGCGTTGAAGTTGGTCAGGGGGGAGAGACCCAGTACTTC
v_call: TRBV28; clone_size: NA; d_call: NA; j_call: TRBJ2-7; cdr3_aa: CASSSSDNFLYEQYF; cdr3_nt: TGTGCCAGCAGTTCGTCGGACAACTTTCTCTACGAGCAGTACTTC
v_call: TRBV20-1; clone_size: NA; d_call: NA; j_call: TRBJ2-7; cdr3_aa: CSARGQASDSYEQYF; cdr3_nt: TGCAGTGCTAGAGGCCAGGCGTCAGACTCCTACGAGCAGTACTTC
v_call: TRBV2; clone_size: NA; d_call: TRBD1; j_call: TRBJ2-7; cdr3_aa: CASGVAGGYEQYF; cdr3_nt: TGTGCCAGCGGAGTGGCAGGGGGCTACGAGCAGTACTTC
v_call: TRBV12-3/TRBV12-4; clone_size: NA; d_call: TRBD2; j_call: TRBJ2-3; cdr3_aa: CASSFGGGGDAQYF; cdr3_nt: TGTGCCAGCAGTTTCGGGGGGGGAGGAGATGCGCAGTATTTT
v_call: TRBV10-3; clone_size: many; d_call: NA; j_call: TRBJ1-1; cdr3_aa: CAISVPGGEAFF; cdr3_nt: TGTGCCATCAGTGTCCCAGGTGGTGAAGCTTTCTTT
v_call: TRBV5-1; clone_size: few; d_call: TRBD2; j_call: TRBJ2-3; cdr3_aa: CASSLGLAVSTDTQYF; cdr3_nt: TGCGCCAGCAGCTTGGGACTAGCGGTTAGCACAGATACGCAGTATTTT
v_call: TRBV5-1; clone_size: NA; d_call: NA; j_call: TRBJ2-5; cdr3_aa: CGSSLGMAGSQETQYF; cdr3_nt: TGCGGCAGCAGCTTGGGAATGGCGGGTTCACAAGAGACCCAGTACTTC
v_call: TRBV29-1; clone_size: many; d_call: TRBD1; j_call: TRBJ2-7; cdr3_aa: CSVIDRGPYEQYF; cdr3_nt: TGCAGCGTTATCGACAGGGGACCCTACGAGCAGTACTTC
v_call: TRBV6-2/TRBV6-3; clone_size: many; d_call: NA; j_call: TRBJ2-1; cdr3_aa: CANGPEVAGRSYNEQFF; cdr3_nt: TGTGCCAATGGCCCGGAGGTGGCGGGAAGGTCCTACAATGAGCAGTTCTTC
v_call: TRBV12-3/TRBV12-4; clone_size: few; d_call: NA; j_call: TRBJ2-5; cdr3_aa: CASSHPKETQYF; cdr3_nt: TGTGCCAGCAGTCACCCCAAAGAGACCCAGTACTTC
v_call: TRBV24-1; clone_size: NA; d_call: TRBD1; j_call: TRBJ2-5; cdr3_aa: CATSSPPGQGDETQYF; cdr3_nt: TGCGCCACCAGTTCTCCGCCGGGACAGGGGGACGAGACCCAGTACTTC
v_call: TRBV29-1; clone_size: many; d_call: NA; j_call: TRBJ2-5; cdr3_aa: CSVDDAVETQYF; cdr3_nt: TGCAGCGTTGACGATGCCGTGGAGACCCAGTACTTC
v_call: TRBV5-1; clone_size: NA; d_call: TRBD2; j_call: TRBJ2-3; cdr3_aa: CASNPLAPGTRSKGGDTQYF; cdr3_nt: TGCGCCAGCAACCCACTTGCCCCCGGGACTAGGAGTAAGGGGGGAGATACGCAGTATTTT
v_call: TRBV7-2; clone_size: NA; d_call: TRBD1; j_call: TRBJ2-1; cdr3_aa: CASSWDRYNEQFF; cdr3_nt: TGTGCCAGCAGCTGGGACAGATACAATGAGCAGTTCTTC
v_call: TRBV7-2; clone_size: NA; d_call: TRBD1; j_call: TRBJ1-5; cdr3_aa: CASSSHSGGIQPQHF; cdr3_nt: TGTGCCAGCAGCTCGCATTCAGGGGGAATTCAGCCCCAGCATTTT
v_call: TRBV7-9; clone_size: NA; d_call: TRBD1; j_call: TRBJ2-7; cdr3_aa: CASGQGSSYEQYF; cdr3_nt: TGTGCCAGCGGACAGGGAAGCTCCTACGAGCAGTACTTC
v_call: TRBV20-1; clone_size: NA; d_call: TRBD2; j_call: TRBJ2-7; cdr3_aa: CSGSPPSGYSYEQYF; cdr3_nt: TGCAGTGGTTCCCCCCCTAGCGGTTACTCCTACGAGCAGTACTTC
v_call: TRBV11-1; clone_size: NA; d_call: TRBD1; j_call: TRBJ2-7; cdr3_aa: CASGHRGYYEQYF; cdr3_nt: TGTGCCAGCGGACACAGGGGTTACTACGAGCAGTACTTC
v_call: TRBV12-3/TRBV12-4; clone_size: NA; d_call: NA; j_call: TRBJ1-6; cdr3_aa: CASSLGTRHNSPLHF; cdr3_nt: TGTGCCAGCAGTTTAGGGACAAGGCACAATTCACCCCTCCACTTT
v_call: TRBV29-1; clone_size: few; d_call: NA; j_call: TRBJ2-5; cdr3_aa: CSVEEIETQYF; cdr3_nt: TGCAGCGTTGAAGAGATAGAGACCCAGTACTTC
v_call: TRBV2; clone_size: NA; d_call: NA; j_call: TRBJ2-5; cdr3_aa: CASGVSQETQYF; cdr3_nt: TGTGCCAGCGGGGTTTCCCAAGAGACCCAGTACTTC
v_call: TRBV7-6; clone_size: NA; d_call: NA; j_call: TRBJ2-7; cdr3_aa: CASSWNSGNEQYF; cdr3_nt: TGTGCCAGCAGCTGGAATAGCGGAAATGAGCAGTACTTC
v_call: TRBV10-3; clone_size: NA; d_call: NA; j_call: TRBJ2-3; cdr3_aa: CAITAGSTDTQYF; cdr3_nt: TGTGCCATCACGGCAGGGAGCACAGATACGCAGTATTTT
v_call: TRBV7-8; clone_size: NA; d_call: NA; j_call: TRBJ2-6; cdr3_aa: CASSPRRFPGANVLTF; cdr3_nt: TGTGCCAGCAGCCCGAGGCGATTCCCTGGGGCCAACGTCCTGACTTTC
v_call: TRBV4-3; clone_size: NA; d_call: NA; j_call: TRBJ1-2; cdr3_aa: CASSQDHRGNTF; cdr3_nt: TGCGCCAGCAGCCAAGATCACCGTGGCAACACCTTC
v_call: TRBV20-1; clone_size: NA; d_call: NA; j_call: TRBJ2-5; cdr3_aa: CSAAKSGKTTQYF; cdr3_nt: TGCAGTGCCGCGAAGTCGGGCAAGACGACCCAGTACTTC
v_call: TRBV4-2; clone_size: few; d_call: TRBD2; j_call: TRBJ2-1; cdr3_aa: CASSHRTSGNDEQFF; cdr3_nt: TGTGCCAGCAGCCACCGGACTAGCGGGAACGATGAGCAGTTCTTC
v_call: TRBV11-2; clone_size: NA; d_call: NA; j_call: TRBJ2-7; cdr3_aa: CASSHPLSEQYF; cdr3_nt: TGTGCCAGCAGCCACCCCCTAAGCGAGCAGTACTTC
v_call: TRBV6-2/TRBV6-3; clone_size: few; d_call: NA; j_call: TRBJ2-7; cdr3_aa: CASSQYSGSYEQYF; cdr3_nt: TGTGCCAGCAGTCAATATAGCGGCTCCTACGAGCAGTACTTC
v_call: TRBV5-5; clone_size: few; d_call: NA; j_call: TRBJ2-1; cdr3_aa: CASSAAPGLVPTDEQFF; cdr3_nt: TGTGCCAGCAGCGCCGCTCCGGGCCTCGTCCCTACCGATGAGCAGTTCTTC
v_call: TRBV2; clone_size: once; d_call: TRBD1; j_call: TRBJ2-1; cdr3_aa: CAGQTGAYNEQFF; cdr3_nt: TGTGCCGGACAGACAGGGGCCTACAATGAGCAGTTCTTC
v_call: TRBV11-2; clone_size: NA; d_call: TRBD1; j_call: TRBJ1-5; cdr3_aa: CASSSDRGPNQPQHF; cdr3_nt: TGTGCCAGCAGCTCGGACAGGGGCCCCAATCAGCCACAGCATTTT
v_call: TRBV20-1; clone_size: NA; d_call: NA; j_call: TRBJ2-7; cdr3_aa: CSARVLQPSYEQYF; cdr3_nt: TGCAGTGCTAGAGTTTTACAGCCGTCCTACGAGCAGTACTTC
v_call: TRBV4-2; clone_size: NA; d_call: NA; j_call: TRBJ2-1; cdr3_aa: CASSQEESAGAGQFF; cdr3_nt: TGTGCCAGCAGCCAAGAAGAGTCGGCGGGGGCCGGGCAGTTCTTC
v_call: TRBV12-3/TRBV12-4; clone_size: NA; d_call: NA; j_call: TRBJ2-7; cdr3_aa: CASSFLDSHSYEQYF; cdr3_nt: TGTGCCAGCAGTTTTTTGGACAGCCACTCCTACGAGCAGTACTTC
v_call: TRBV29-1; clone_size: few; d_call: NA; j_call: TRBJ2-3; cdr3_aa: CSAATGVSTDTQYF; cdr3_nt: TGCAGCGCCGCAACGGGAGTTAGCACAGATACGCAGTATTTT
v_call: TRBV7-2; clone_size: NA; d_call: NA; j_call: TRBJ2-7; cdr3_aa: CASSLLRVSYEQYF; cdr3_nt: TGTGCCAGCAGCTTGTTAAGGGTCTCCTACGAGCAGTACTTC
v_call: TRBV20-1; clone_size: NA; d_call: TRBD2; j_call: TRBJ2-4; cdr3_aa: CSAQGTGLAGAGFVKNIQYF; cdr3_nt: TGCAGTGCTCAAGGCACGGGACTAGCGGGGGCCGGGTTCGTCAAAAACATTCAGTACTTC
v_call: TRBV29-1; clone_size: NA; d_call: NA; j_call: TRBJ1-2; cdr3_aa: CSVGGTTDKYGYTF; cdr3_nt: TGCAGCGTGGGGGGGACAACGGATAAATATGGCTACACCTTC
v_call: TRBV7-9; clone_size: once; d_call: NA; j_call: TRBJ2-1; cdr3_aa: CASIPPGIAKNIQFF; cdr3_nt: TGTGCCAGCATCCCCCCGGGGATAGCCAAAAACATTCAGTTCTTC
v_call: TRBV5-1; clone_size: few; d_call: TRBD2; j_call: TRBJ2-3; cdr3_aa: CASSLASAGVRTDTQYF; cdr3_nt: TGCGCCAGCAGCTTGGCCTCAGCGGGGGTGCGCACAGATACGCAGTATTTT
v_call: TRBV7-9; clone_size: NA; d_call: NA; j_call: TRBJ2-7; cdr3_aa: CASSPPRQGGYEQYF; cdr3_nt: TGTGCCAGCAGCCCCCCACGACAAGGTGGGTACGAGCAGTACTTC
v_call: TRBV28; clone_size: NA; d_call: NA; j_call: TRBJ1-2; cdr3_aa: CASSSAGGYTF; cdr3_nt: TGTGCCAGCAGTTCGGCTGGCGGCTACACCTTC
v_call: TRBV4-2; clone_size: NA; d_call: TRBD2; j_call: TRBJ2-2; cdr3_aa: CASSQELAGSNTGELFF; cdr3_nt: TGTGCCAGCAGCCAAGAACTAGCGGGATCGAACACCGGGGAGCTGTTTTTT
v_call: TRBV7-8; clone_size: few; d_call: NA; j_call: TRBJ2-3; cdr3_aa: CASSLVTGADADTQYF; cdr3_nt: TGTGCCAGCAGCTTGGTGACGGGGGCGGACGCAGATACGCAGTATTTT
v_call: TRBV7-9; clone_size: NA; d_call: NA; j_call: TRBJ1-2; cdr3_aa: CASSLVPAGSNYGYTF; cdr3_nt: TGTGCCAGCAGCTTAGTCCCGGCAGGTTCTAACTATGGCTACACCTTC
v_call: TRBV7-2; clone_size: NA; d_call: NA; j_call: TRBJ2-3; cdr3_aa: CASSRPSTDTQYF; cdr3_nt: TGTGCCAGCAGCCGCCCGAGCACAGATACGCAGTATTTT
v_call: TRBV4-2; clone_size: NA; d_call: NA; j_call: TRBJ1-2; cdr3_aa: CASSQDLRTANYGYTF; cdr3_nt: TGTGCCAGCAGCCAAGACCTCAGGACGGCAAACTATGGCTACACCTTC
v_call: TRBV27; clone_size: NA; d_call: NA; j_call: TRBJ1-4; cdr3_aa: CASTPRWASNEKLFF; cdr3_nt: TGTGCCAGCACCCCGCGATGGGCCTCTAATGAAAAACTGTTTTTT
v_call: TRBV7-2; clone_size: NA; d_call: NA; j_call: TRBJ1-1; cdr3_aa: CASSLVHGEAFF; cdr3_nt: TGTGCCAGCAGCTTAGTCCATGGTGAAGCTTTCTTT
v_call: TRBV20-1; clone_size: NA; d_call: NA; j_call: TRBJ2-5; cdr3_aa: CSAGPPVPQETQYF; cdr3_nt: TGCAGTGCTGGCCCGCCGGTACCCCAAGAGACCCAGTACTTC